The rows below give T cell receptor beta chains drawn from one sample of a study of T-cell reconstitution after alpha-beta-depleted transplantation in children. One entry per CDR3 protein results from TCRdb running MiXCR on the PCR reads. The sample has around 700,000 distinct CDR3 sequences, roughly 13% seen once. Specimen: PBMCs, collected before TCRalphabeta/CD19-depleted stem cell transplant. The receptors were sampled from a girl aged 2 to 10 with congenital amegakaryocytic thrombocytopenia, due to receive a stem cell transplant. The CDR3 runs from the conserved cysteine through the conserved F or W. The order of the fields is clone size, V gene, J gene, D gene, CDR3 protein, CDR3 DNA. The D gene is left open where the match is weak. Only part of the rows carry a size: once, few, many, or a class if the clone is expanded.

NA	TRBV7-3	TRBJ2-2	TRBD1	CASTLTGRTGELFF	TGTGCCAGCACCCTGACAGGGCGGACCGGGGAGCTGTTTTTT
many	TRBV5-1	TRBJ2-2	NA	CASTGELGSVGELFF	TGCGCCAGCACCGGAGAACTAGGATCCGTCGGGGAGCTGTTTTTT
many	TRBV4-1	TRBJ2-3	TRBD2	CASSQVLLAEVTDTQYF	TGCGCCAGCAGCCAAGTTCTACTAGCGGAGGTCACAGATACGCAGTATTTT
NA	TRBV29-1	TRBJ2-5	TRBD1	CSVEIAGGLETQYF	TGCAGCGTTGAAATTGCAGGGGGCTTAGAGACCCAGTACTTC
few	TRBV6-5	TRBJ2-7	TRBD1	CASSYAPPGQDSRKYF	TGTGCCAGCAGTTACGCACCCCCGGGACAGGATTCCAGAAAGTACTTC
many	TRBV20-1	TRBJ2-3	NA	CSAKIPGLRTDTQYF	TGCAGTGCTAAAATCCCGGGACTCCGGACAGATACGCAGTATTTT
many	TRBV24-1	TRBJ2-5	NA	CATSDATGFGQETQYF	TGTGCCACCAGTGACGCTACAGGGTTTGGCCAAGAGACCCAGTACTTC
many	TRBV7-2	TRBJ2-3	TRBD2	CASSVGLADTQYF	TGTGCCAGCAGCGTCGGACTAGCTGATACGCAGTATTTT
NA	TRBV20-1	TRBJ2-7	NA	CSASRPGTSYEQYF	TGCAGTGCTAGTCGCCCGGGGACCTCCTACGAGCAGTACTTC
NA	TRBV3-1	TRBJ2-5	NA	CASRRAGEWAQETQYF	TGTGCCAGCAGGCGAGCTGGGGAATGGGCCCAAGAGACCCAGTACTTC
few	TRBV4-1	TRBJ1-5	NA	CASSQDGTPRVQPQHF	TGCGCCAGCAGCCAAGACGGGACCCCTCGGGTTCAGCCCCAGCATTTT
many	TRBV27	TRBJ1-1	TRBD1	CASADQGTGVKTGNTEAFF	TGTGCCAGCGCCGATCAAGGTACAGGGGTAAAAACCGGGAACACTGAAGCTTTCTTT
many	TRBV5-1	TRBJ2-3	TRBD2	CASSLVAGLTDTQYF	TGCGCCAGCAGCTTAGTAGCGGGACTCACAGATACGCAGTATTTT
NA	TRBV5-1	TRBJ2-2	NA	CACSRDSNTGELFF	TGCGCCTGCAGCCGCGACAGTAACACCGGGGAGCTGTTTTTT
NA	TRBV2	TRBJ1-4	NA	CARADSTNEKLFF	TGTGCCAGGGCTGATTCAACTAATGAAAAACTGTTTTTT
few	TRBV12-3/TRBV12-4	TRBJ2-1	NA	CASSLSGGGGNEQFF	TGTGCCAGCAGCCTTAGCGGAGGGGGGGGGAATGAGCAGTTCTTC
NA	TRBV5-5	TRBJ2-3	TRBD2	CASSFFLAGGPRTDTQYF	TGTGCCAGCAGCTTCTTTCTAGCGGGAGGGCCAAGGACAGATACGCAGTATTTT
many	TRBV7-2	TRBJ2-1	TRBD1	CASSIGTGAFDEQFF	TGTGCCAGCAGCATTGGGACAGGGGCATTTGATGAGCAGTTCTTC
many	TRBV5-1	TRBJ1-1	NA	CASMEVTNTEAFF	TGCGCCAGCATGGAGGTAACGAACACTGAAGCTTTCTTT
NA	TRBV5-1	TRBJ2-1	TRBD1	CASSLGSTGADNEQFF	TGCGCCAGCAGCTTGGGGTCTACAGGGGCGGACAATGAGCAGTTCTTC
many	TRBV20-1	TRBJ2-7	NA	CSARMTDSYEQYF	TGCAGTGCTAGAATGACAGACTCCTACGAGCAGTACTTC
few	TRBV12-3/TRBV12-4	TRBJ1-2	NA	CASSYGYGYTF	TGTGCCAGCAGTTATGGTTATGGCTACACCTTC
many	TRBV10-3	TRBJ2-5	NA	CAISSLRQETQYF	TGTGCCATCAGTAGCTTGCGGCAAGAGACCCAGTACTTC
few	TRBV12-3/TRBV12-4	TRBJ2-1	TRBD2	CASSLIVLAGRKYNEQFF	TGTGCCAGCAGTTTAATAGTACTAGCGGGAAGAAAATACAATGAGCAGTTCTTC
many	TRBV29-1	TRBJ2-3	TRBD2	CSVGRGGATDTQYF	TGCAGCGTAGGTCGGGGAGGGGCTACGGATACGCAGTATTTT
few	TRBV12-3/TRBV12-4	TRBJ2-1	TRBD2	CASSSGLAGGEDEQFF	TGTGCCAGCAGTTCGGGACTAGCGGGAGGAGAAGATGAGCAGTTCTTC
few	TRBV4-2	TRBJ1-5	TRBD1	CASSQGETGVQPQHF	TGTGCCAGCAGCCAAGGGGAGACAGGGGTCCAGCCCCAGCATTTT
NA	TRBV29-1	TRBJ2-1	TRBD1	CSVDPGTDYNEQFF	TGCAGCGTTGACCCCGGGACAGACTACAATGAGCAGTTCTTC
NA	TRBV7-6	TRBJ2-2	NA	CASSVNRGLKAGELFF	TGTGCCAGCAGCGTAAACCGGGGTCTGAAGGCCGGGGAGCTGTTTTTT
few	TRBV27	TRBJ2-6	NA	CASSPLGTAYSSGANVLTF	TGTGCCAGCAGTCCCCTCGGAACAGCCTATAGCTCTGGGGCCAACGTCCTGACTTTC
many	TRBV6-1	TRBJ2-1	NA	CASFTGTGGEQFF	TGTGCCAGCTTTACAGGGACCGGGGGTGAGCAGTTCTTC
few	TRBV5-4	TRBJ2-2	NA	CASSPLGSDGELFF	TGTGCCAGCAGCCCGCTAGGTTCCGACGGGGAGCTGTTTTTT
many	TRBV7-9	TRBJ2-7	NA	CASSITAYEQYF	TGTGCCAGCAGCATAACAGCTTACGAGCAGTACTTC
many	TRBV29-1	TRBJ2-3	NA	CSVVRGDTQYF	TGCAGCGTTGTAAGAGGAGATACGCAGTATTTT
many	TRBV5-1	TRBJ2-2	TRBD2	CASSFLAGANTGELFF	TGCGCCAGCAGCTTTCTAGCGGGAGCGAACACCGGGGAGCTGTTTTTT
many	TRBV12-3/TRBV12-4	TRBJ2-7	TRBD1	CASKSRGTGWYEQYF	TGTGCCAGCAAATCAAGAGGGACAGGGTGGTATGAGCAGTACTTC